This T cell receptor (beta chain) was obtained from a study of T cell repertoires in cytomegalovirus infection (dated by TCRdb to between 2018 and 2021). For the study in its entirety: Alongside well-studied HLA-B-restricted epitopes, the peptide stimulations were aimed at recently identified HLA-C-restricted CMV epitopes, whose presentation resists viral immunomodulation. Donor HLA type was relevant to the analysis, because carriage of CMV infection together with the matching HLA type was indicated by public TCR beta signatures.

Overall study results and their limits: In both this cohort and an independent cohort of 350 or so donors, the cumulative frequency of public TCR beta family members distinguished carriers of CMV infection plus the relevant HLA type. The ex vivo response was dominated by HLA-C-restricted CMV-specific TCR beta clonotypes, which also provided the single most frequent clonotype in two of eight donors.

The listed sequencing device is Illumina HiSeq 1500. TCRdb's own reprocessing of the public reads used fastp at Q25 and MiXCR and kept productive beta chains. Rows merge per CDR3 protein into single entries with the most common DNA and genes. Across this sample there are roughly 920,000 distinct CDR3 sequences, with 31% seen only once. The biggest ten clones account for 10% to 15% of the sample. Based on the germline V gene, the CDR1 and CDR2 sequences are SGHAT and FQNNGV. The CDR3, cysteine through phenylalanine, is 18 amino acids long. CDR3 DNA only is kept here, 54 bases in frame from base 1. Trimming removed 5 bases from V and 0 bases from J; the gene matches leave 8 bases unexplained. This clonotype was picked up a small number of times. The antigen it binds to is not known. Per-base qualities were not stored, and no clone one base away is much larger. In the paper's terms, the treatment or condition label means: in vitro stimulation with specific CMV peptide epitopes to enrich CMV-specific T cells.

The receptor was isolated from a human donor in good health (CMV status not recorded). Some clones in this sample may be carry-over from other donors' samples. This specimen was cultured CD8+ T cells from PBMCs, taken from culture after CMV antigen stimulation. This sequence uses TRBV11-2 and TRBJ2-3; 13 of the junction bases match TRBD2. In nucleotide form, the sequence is TGTGCCAGCAGCGACCTCGGGACTAGCGGGAAGAGCACAGATACGCAGTATTTT. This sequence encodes CASSDLGTSGKSTDTQYF.